This T cell receptor beta chain was sequenced for a study of beta chain features in type 1 diabetes. Whole-study context: Patient and healthy donor groups were alike in age, gender and cell yields.

Sequencing targeted expressed TCRB transcripts, as all isolated RNA had been reverse transcribed. TCRdb keeps only in-frame clones here, not all; method: immunoSEQ multiplex PCR. The sample contains some 350,000 clones, roughly 13% of which appear only once. Whole-study findings and limits: PCR may have favored shorter templates equally in patients and controls. Significant though moderate, a shortening of TCRB CDR3s appeared in all four CD4+ subsets of Type 1 diabetes patients.

Purity exceeded 95% in all sorted populations. This clone was detected a few times. As yet, its antigen is unknown. The CDR3 contains 14 residues. The V end lost 4 bases, the J end lost 2 bases, and 12 bases lay between the germline ends. Germline V gene sequence: CDR1 SGHRS, CDR2 YFSETQ. The sequencing input was naive CD4+ T cells from blood. This clonotype was sampled from a woman aged 18-29 years with type 1 diabetes. The V and J genes are TRBV5-1 and TRBJ2-5; possible D gene TRBD1, 5 bases. The CDR3 here is CASSLLDSQETQYF. In DNA form, the CDR3 reads TGCGCCAGCAGCCTCCTCGACAGTCAAGAGACCCAGTACTTC.